This is a list of T cell receptor beta chains from one sample in a study of blood T cell repertoires in COVID-19. Assay: immunoSEQ multiplex PCR; the TCRdb copy retains only in-frame clones and omits some. This table holds roughly 430,000 clones, approximately 91% found once. The source material was PBMCs or T cells enriched from blood (not recorded which). The receptors shown here come from a woman aged 18-29 years who had been exposed to COVID-19. Both conserved end residues are part of each CDR3. The order of the fields is V gene, clone size, J gene, D gene, CDR3 protein, CDR3 DNA. The D gene is left open where the match is weak. Where a row states a size, it is once, few, many or the class of an expanded clone; other rows omit it.

V: TRBV2; size: NA; J: TRBJ2-5; D: TRBD2; CDR3: CASRTSGGGRETQYF; DNA: TGTGCCAGCAGGACTAGCGGGGGGGGCCGGGAGACCCAGTACTTC
V: TRBV5-1; size: NA; J: TRBJ2-2; D: TRBD2; CDR3: CASRRGLAERTGELFF; DNA: TGCGCCAGCAGGCGGGGACTAGCGGAGAGGACCGGGGAGCTGTTTTTT
V: TRBV24-1; size: NA; J: TRBJ1-2; D: NA; CDR3: CATSDAGTNYGYTF; DNA: TGTGCCACCAGTGATGCCGGGACAAACTATGGCTACACCTTC
V: TRBV9; size: NA; J: TRBJ2-2; D: TRBD1; CDR3: CASSGPGQGAGELFF; DNA: TGTGCCAGCAGTGGACCGGGACAGGGGGCCGGGGAGCTGTTTTTT
V: TRBV18; size: NA; J: TRBJ1-1; D: TRBD1; CDR3: CASSPNIRPGTGRNTEAFF; DNA: TGTGCCAGCTCACCAAATATACGTCCCGGGACAGGGCGGAACACTGAAGCTTTCTTT
V: TRBV30; size: NA; J: TRBJ2-1; D: NA; CDR3: CAWSVGPYNEQFF; DNA: TGTGCCTGGAGTGTGGGCCCTTACAATGAGCAGTTCTTC
V: TRBV10-3; size: NA; J: TRBJ1-3; D: TRBD1; CDR3: CAVAGTGALGNTIYF; DNA: TGTGCCGTCGCCGGGACAGGGGCATTAGGAAACACCATATATTTT
V: TRBV25-1; size: NA; J: TRBJ2-5; D: NA; CDR3: CASSEGGSAAKTQYF; DNA: TGTGCCAGCAGTGAAGGGGGGAGTGCCGCCAAGACCCAGTACTTC
V: TRBV7-6; size: NA; J: TRBJ1-1; D: TRBD1; CDR3: CASSHQRTGKNTEAFF; DNA: TGTGCCAGCAGCCACCAGAGGACAGGAAAGAACACTGAAGCTTTCTTT
V: TRBV13; size: once; J: TRBJ2-7; D: NA; CDR3: CASSSRTHDEQYF; DNA: TGTGCCAGCAGCTCCCGGACACACGACGAGCAGTACTTC
V: TRBV3-1/TRBV3-2; size: NA; J: TRBJ1-2; D: NA; CDR3: CASSQEGRGDGYTF; DNA: TGTGCCAGCAGCCAAGAAGGCAGGGGTGATGGCTACACCTTC
V: TRBV30; size: NA; J: TRBJ1-4; D: NA; CDR3: CAWTMDSPATNEKLFF; DNA: TGTGCCTGGACTATGGACAGCCCTGCAACTAATGAAAAACTGTTTTTT
V: TRBV6-1; size: NA; J: TRBJ1-1; D: NA; CDR3: CASSEQFPEAFF; DNA: TGTGCCAGCAGTGAACAGTTCCCGGAAGCTTTCTTT
V: TRBV7-9; size: NA; J: TRBJ2-7; D: TRBD2; CDR3: CASSHPGGVYEQYF; DNA: TGTGCCAGCAGCCATCCTGGGGGGGTATACGAGCAGTACTTC
V: TRBV7-9; size: NA; J: TRBJ2-7; D: NA; CDR3: CASTPPTGRSDEQYF; DNA: TGTGCCAGCACTCCGCCAACCGGGAGAAGCGACGAGCAGTACTTC
V: TRBV27; size: NA; J: TRBJ1-5; D: NA; CDR3: CASSRSGDYSNQPQHF; DNA: TGTGCCAGCTCTAGGAGCGGGGATTATAGCAATCAGCCCCAGCATTTT
V: TRBV7-9; size: NA; J: TRBJ2-1; D: TRBD1; CDR3: CASSEQGWKNEQFF; DNA: TGTGCCAGCAGCGAACAGGGGTGGAAAAATGAGCAGTTCTTC
V: TRBV16; size: NA; J: TRBJ1-3; D: NA; CDR3: CASSQRRSSGNTIYF; DNA: TGTGCCAGCAGCCAAAGGCGGTCCTCTGGAAACACCATATATTTT
V: TRBV29-1; size: NA; J: TRBJ2-7; D: TRBD1; CDR3: CSVEDSTGNEQYF; DNA: TGCAGCGTTGAAGATTCGACAGGGAACGAGCAGTACTTC
V: TRBV6-5; size: NA; J: TRBJ2-1; D: TRBD1; CDR3: CASSTPGQPYNEQFF; DNA: TGTGCCAGCAGTACTCCGGGACAGCCTTACAATGAGCAGTTCTTC
V: TRBV28; size: once; J: TRBJ2-7; D: NA; CDR3: CASSRDNSYEQYF; DNA: TGTGCCAGCAGTAGGGACAACTCCTACGAGCAGTACTTC
V: TRBV11-3; size: NA; J: TRBJ2-1; D: NA; CDR3: CASSFSGVNEQFF; DNA: TGTGCCAGCAGCTTTTCGGGAGTCAATGAGCAGTTCTTC
V: TRBV4-1; size: NA; J: TRBJ2-3; D: TRBD2; CDR3: CASSQVWTSGGIDTQYF; DNA: TGCGCCAGCAGCCAAGTATGGACTAGCGGGGGAATAGATACGCAGTATTTT
V: TRBV29-1; size: NA; J: TRBJ2-7; D: TRBD1; CDR3: CSVEMGTGTYEQYF; DNA: TGCAGCGTTGAAATGGGGACAGGGACATACGAGCAGTACTTC
V: TRBV27; size: NA; J: TRBJ1-6; D: TRBD1; CDR3: CASRGQPYNSPLHF; DNA: TGTGCCAGCAGGGGACAGCCTTATAATTCACCCCTCCACTTT
V: TRBV15; size: once; J: TRBJ1-3; D: NA; CDR3: CATISGAGNTIYF; DNA: TGTGCCACCATCTCGGGTGCTGGAAACACCATATATTTT
V: TRBV5-4; size: NA; J: TRBJ1-4; D: NA; CDR3: CASSLGQGNEKLFF; DNA: TGTGCCAGCAGCTTGGGGCAGGGTAATGAAAAACTGTTTTTT
V: TRBV11-2; size: NA; J: TRBJ2-3; D: TRBD2; CDR3: CASSFSTSWRVTDTQYF; DNA: TGTGCCAGCAGCTTCTCGACTAGCTGGAGGGTCACAGATACGCAGTATTTT
V: TRBV25-1; size: NA; J: TRBJ2-3; D: TRBD1; CDR3: CASSEYFMDRGTDTQYF; DNA: TGTGCCAGCAGTGAATATTTCATGGACAGGGGCACAGATACGCAGTATTTT
V: TRBV7-2; size: NA; J: TRBJ1-4; D: TRBD1; CDR3: CASSLVTGATNEKLFF; DNA: TGTGCCAGCAGCTTAGTAACAGGGGCAACTAATGAAAAACTGTTTTTT
V: TRBV27; size: NA; J: TRBJ2-2; D: NA; CDR3: CASPLRAEGGDGSAGELFF; DNA: TGTGCCAGCCCCTTGAGGGCGGAAGGGGGCGACGGGAGCGCCGGGGAGCTGTTTTTT
V: TRBV10-3; size: NA; J: TRBJ1-2; D: NA; CDR3: CATREAGALNYGYTF; DNA: TGTGCCACCAGGGAGGCAGGGGCTCTTAACTATGGCTACACCTTC
V: TRBV6-4; size: NA; J: TRBJ1-5; D: NA; CDR3: CASEEPTQHF; DNA: TGTGCCAGCGAAGAACCTACCCAGCATTTT
V: TRBV28; size: NA; J: TRBJ1-5; D: NA; CDR3: CASRPGGDFFNQPQHF; DNA: TGTGCCAGCAGGCCGGGGGGAGACTTTTTCAATCAGCCCCAGCATTTT
V: TRBV19; size: few; J: TRBJ1-5; D: NA; CDR3: CATYQGGVVDQPQHF; DNA: TGTGCCACTTACCAGGGAGGGGTTGTTGATCAGCCCCAGCATTTT